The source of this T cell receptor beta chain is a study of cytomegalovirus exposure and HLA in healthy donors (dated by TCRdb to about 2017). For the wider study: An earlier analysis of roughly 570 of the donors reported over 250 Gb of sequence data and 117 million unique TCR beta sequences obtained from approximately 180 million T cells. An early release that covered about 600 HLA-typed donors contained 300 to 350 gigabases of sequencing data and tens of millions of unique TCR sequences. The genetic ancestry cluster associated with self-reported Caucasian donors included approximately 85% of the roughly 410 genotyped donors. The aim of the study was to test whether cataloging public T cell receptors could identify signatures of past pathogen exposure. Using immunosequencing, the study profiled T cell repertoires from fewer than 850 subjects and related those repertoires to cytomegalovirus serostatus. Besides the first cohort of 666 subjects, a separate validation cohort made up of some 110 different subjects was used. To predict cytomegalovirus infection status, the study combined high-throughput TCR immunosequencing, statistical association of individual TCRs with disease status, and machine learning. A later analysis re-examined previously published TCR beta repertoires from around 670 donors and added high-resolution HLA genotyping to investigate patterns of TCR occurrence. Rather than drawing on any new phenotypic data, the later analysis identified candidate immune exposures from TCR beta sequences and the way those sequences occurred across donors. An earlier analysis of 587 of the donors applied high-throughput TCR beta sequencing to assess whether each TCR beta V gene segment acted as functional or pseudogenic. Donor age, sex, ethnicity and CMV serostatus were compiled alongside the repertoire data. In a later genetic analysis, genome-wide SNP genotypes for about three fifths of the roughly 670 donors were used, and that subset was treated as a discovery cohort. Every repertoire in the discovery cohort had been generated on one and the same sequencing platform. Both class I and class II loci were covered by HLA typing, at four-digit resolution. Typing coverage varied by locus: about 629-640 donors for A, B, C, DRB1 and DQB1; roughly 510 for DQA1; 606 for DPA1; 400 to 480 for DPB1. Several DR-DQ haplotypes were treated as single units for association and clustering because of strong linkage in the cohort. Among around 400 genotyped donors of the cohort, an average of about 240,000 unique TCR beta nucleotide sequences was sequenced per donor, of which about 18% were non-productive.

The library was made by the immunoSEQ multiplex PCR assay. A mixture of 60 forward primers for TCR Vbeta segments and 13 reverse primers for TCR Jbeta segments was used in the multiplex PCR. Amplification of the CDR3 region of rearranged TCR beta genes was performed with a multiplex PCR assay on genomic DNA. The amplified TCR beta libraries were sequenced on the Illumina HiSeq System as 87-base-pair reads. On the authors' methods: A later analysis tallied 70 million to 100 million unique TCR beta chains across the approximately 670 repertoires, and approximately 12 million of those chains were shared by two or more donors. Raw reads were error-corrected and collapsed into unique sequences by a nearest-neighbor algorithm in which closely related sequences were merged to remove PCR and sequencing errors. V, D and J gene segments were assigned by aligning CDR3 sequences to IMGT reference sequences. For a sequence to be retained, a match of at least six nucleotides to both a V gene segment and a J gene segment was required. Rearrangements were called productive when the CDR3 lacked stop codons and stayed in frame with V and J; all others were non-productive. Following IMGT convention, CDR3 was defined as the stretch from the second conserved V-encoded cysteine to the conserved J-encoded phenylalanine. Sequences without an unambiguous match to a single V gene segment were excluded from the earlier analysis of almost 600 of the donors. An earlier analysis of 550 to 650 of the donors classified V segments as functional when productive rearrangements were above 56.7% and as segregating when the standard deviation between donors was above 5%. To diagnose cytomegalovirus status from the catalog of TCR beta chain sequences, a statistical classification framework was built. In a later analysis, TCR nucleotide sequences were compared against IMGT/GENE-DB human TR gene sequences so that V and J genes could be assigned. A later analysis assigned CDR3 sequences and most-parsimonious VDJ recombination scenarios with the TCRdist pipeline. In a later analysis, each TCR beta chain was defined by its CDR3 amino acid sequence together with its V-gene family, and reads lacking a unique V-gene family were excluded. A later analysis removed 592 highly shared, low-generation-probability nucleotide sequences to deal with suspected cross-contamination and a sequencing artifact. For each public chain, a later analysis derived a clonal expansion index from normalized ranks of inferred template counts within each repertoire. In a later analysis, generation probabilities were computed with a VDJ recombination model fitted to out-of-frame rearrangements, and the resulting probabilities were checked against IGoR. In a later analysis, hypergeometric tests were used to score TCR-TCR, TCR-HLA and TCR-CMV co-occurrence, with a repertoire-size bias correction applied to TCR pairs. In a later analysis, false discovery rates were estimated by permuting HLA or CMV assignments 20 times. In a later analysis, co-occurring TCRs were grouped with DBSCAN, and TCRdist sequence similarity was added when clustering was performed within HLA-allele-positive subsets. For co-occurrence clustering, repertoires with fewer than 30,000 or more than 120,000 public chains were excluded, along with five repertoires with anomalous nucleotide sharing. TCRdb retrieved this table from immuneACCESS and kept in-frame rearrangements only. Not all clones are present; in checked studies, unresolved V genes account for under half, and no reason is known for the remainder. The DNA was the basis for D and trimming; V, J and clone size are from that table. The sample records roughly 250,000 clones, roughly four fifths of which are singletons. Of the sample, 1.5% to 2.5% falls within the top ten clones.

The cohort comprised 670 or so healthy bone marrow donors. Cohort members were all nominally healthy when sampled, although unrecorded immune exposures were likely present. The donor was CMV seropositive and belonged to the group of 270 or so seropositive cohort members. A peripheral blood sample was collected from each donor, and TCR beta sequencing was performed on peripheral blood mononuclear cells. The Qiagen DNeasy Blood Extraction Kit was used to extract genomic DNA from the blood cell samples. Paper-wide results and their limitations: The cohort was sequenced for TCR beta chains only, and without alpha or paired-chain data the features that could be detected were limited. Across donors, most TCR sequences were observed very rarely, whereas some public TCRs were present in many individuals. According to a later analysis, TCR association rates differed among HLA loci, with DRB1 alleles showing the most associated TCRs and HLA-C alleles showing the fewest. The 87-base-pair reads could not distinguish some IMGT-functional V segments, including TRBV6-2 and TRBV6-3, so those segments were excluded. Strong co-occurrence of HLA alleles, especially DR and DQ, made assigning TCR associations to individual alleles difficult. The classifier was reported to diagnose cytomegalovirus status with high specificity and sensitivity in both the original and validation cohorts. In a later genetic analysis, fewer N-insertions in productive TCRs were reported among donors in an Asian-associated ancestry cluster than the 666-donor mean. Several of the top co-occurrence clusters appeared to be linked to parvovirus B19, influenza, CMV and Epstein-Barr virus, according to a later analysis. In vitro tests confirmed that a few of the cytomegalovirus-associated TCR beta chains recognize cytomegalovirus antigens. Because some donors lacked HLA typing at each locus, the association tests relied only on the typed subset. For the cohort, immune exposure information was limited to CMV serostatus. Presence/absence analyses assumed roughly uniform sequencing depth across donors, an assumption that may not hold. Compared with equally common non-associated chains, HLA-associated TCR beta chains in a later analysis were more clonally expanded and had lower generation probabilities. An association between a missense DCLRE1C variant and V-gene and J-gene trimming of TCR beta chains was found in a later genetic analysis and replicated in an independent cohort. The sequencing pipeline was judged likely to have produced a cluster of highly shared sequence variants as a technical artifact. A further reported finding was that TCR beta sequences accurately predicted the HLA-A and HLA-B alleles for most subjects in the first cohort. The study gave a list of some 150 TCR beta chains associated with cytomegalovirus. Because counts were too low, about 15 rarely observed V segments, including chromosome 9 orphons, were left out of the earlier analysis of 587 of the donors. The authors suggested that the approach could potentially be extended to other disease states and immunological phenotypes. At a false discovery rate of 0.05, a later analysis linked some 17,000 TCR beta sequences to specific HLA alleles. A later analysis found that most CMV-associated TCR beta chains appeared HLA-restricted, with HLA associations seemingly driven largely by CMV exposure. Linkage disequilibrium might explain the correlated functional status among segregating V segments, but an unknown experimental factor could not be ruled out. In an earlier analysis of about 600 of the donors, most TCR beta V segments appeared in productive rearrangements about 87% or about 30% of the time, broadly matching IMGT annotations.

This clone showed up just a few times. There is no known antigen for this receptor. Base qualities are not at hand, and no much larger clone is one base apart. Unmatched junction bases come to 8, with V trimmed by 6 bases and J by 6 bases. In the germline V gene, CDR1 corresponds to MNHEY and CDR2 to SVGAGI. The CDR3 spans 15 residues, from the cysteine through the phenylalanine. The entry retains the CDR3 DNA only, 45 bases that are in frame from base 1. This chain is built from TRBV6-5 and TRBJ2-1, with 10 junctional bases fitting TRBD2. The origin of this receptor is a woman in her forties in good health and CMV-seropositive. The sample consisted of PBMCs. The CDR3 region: CASSPQGTSVNEQFF. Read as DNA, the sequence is TGTGCCAGCAGCCCACAGGGGACTAGCGTCAATGAGCAGTTCTTC.